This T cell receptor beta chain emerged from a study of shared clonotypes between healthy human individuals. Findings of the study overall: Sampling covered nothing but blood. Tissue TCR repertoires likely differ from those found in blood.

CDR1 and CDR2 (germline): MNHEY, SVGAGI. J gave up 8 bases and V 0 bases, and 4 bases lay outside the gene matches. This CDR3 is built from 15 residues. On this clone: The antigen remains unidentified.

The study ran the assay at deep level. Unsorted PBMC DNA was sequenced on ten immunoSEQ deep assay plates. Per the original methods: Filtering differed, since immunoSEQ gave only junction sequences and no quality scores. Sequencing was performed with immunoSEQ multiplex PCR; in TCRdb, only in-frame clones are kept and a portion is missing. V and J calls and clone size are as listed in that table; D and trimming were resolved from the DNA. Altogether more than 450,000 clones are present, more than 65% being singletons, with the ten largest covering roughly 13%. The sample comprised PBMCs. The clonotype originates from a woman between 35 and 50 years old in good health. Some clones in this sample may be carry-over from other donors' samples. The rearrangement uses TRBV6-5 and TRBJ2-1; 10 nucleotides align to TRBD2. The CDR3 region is CASSYSPSGSYEQFF. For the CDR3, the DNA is TGTGCCAGCAGTTACTCGCCTAGCGGGAGTTATGAGCAGTTCTTC.